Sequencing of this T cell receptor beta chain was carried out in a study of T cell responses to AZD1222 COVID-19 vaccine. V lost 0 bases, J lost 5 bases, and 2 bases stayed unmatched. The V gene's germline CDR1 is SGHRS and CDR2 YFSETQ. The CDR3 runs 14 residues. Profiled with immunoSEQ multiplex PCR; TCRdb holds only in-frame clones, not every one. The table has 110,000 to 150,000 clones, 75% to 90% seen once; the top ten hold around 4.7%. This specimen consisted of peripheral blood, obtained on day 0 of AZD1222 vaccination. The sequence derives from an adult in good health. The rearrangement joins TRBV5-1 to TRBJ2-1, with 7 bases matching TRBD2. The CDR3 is CASSLVGTNNEQFF. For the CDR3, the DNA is TGCGCCAGCAGCTTGGTCGGGACTAACAATGAGCAGTTCTTC.